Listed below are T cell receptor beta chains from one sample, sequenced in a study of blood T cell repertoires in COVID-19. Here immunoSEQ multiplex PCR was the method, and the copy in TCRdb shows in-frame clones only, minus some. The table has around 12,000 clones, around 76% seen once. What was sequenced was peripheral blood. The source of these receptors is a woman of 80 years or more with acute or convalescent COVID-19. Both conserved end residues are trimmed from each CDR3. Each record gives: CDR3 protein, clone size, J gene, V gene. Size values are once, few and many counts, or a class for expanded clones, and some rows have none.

ASSFSGGATDTQY	-	TRBJ2-3	TRBV7-3
ASNPRTDTQY	-	TRBJ2-3	TRBV2
ASSLRDRVWY	-	TRBJ2-3	TRBV28
ASSFVGLAGHNEQF	-	TRBJ2-1	TRBV5-1
ASSEEASKDEQY	once	TRBJ2-7	TRBV6-1
ASSPRQAGGSTDTQY	-	TRBJ2-3	TRBV18
ASSYGAGGVTGELF	-	TRBJ2-2	TRBV6-2/TRBV6-3
ASTTAQGADTEAF	-	TRBJ1-1	TRBV28
ASSFDRGESGELF	-	TRBJ2-2	TRBV5-8
ASSSGQTSYNSPLH	-	TRBJ1-6	TRBV28
ASSKVARPLSGNTIY	few	TRBJ1-3	TRBV9
ATRQRGSSYNEQF	-	TRBJ2-1	TRBV19
ASSFDRDQPQH	-	TRBJ1-5	TRBV7-2
ASSQEGDRPLSGYT	-	TRBJ1-2	TRBV4-2
ASSLRGGPYEQY	-	TRBJ2-7	TRBV7-2
ASNLQGVSEAF	once	TRBJ1-1	TRBV6-5
ASRNLGGAYNEQF	-	TRBJ2-1	TRBV27